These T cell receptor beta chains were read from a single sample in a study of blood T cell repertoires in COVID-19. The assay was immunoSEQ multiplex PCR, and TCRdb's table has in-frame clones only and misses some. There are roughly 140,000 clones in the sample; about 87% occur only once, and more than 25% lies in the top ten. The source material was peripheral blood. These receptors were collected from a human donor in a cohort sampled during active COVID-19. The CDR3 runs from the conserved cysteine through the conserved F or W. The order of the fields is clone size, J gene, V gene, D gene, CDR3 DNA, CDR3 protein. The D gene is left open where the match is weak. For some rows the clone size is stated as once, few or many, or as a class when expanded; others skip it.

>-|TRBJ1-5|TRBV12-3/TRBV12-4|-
TGTGCCAGCAGCGCAGGGTCCAATCAGCCCCAGCATTTT
CASSAGSNQPQHF
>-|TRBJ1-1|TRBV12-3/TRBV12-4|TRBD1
TGTGCCAGCAGTAGGGGGCAGGGTGAAGCTTTCTTT
CASSRGQGEAFF
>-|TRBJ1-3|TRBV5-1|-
TGCGCCAGCAGTTCACAGGGCTCTGGAAACACCATATATTTT
CASSSQGSGNTIYF
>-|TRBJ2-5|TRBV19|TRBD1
TGTGCCAGCCTCGACAGGGCCCAAGAGACCCAGTACTTC
CASLDRAQETQYF
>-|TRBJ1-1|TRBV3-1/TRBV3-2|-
TGTGCCAGCAGCCAATCCGACAGAAACACTGAAGCTTTCTTT
CASSQSDRNTEAFF
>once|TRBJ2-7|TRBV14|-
TGTGCCAGCAGCCAAGGACGGGGGGCCTCCTACGAGCAGTACTTC
CASSQGRGASYEQYF
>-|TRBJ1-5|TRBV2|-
TGTGCCAGCAGGGGAGAAGGGTCGGTCAATCAGCCCCAGCATTTT
CASRGEGSVNQPQHF
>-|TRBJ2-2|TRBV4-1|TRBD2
TGCGCCAGCAGCTACGGGGGGGACGGGGAGCTGTTTTTT
CASSYGGDGELFF
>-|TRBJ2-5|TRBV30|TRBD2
TGTGCCTGGGACGACAGACCCCTGGGACTAGCGGGGCGGGAGACCCAGTACTTC
CAWDDRPLGLAGRETQYF
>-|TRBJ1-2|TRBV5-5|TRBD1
TGTGCCAGCAGCCAAACCGGACAGGGGGTTGGCTACACCTTC
CASSQTGQGVGYTF
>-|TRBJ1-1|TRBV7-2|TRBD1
TGTGCCAGCAGCTCCCGGGACAGGGGCGTTGTCCGGAACACTGAAGCTTTCTTT
CASSSRDRGVVRNTEAFF
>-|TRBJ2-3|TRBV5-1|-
TGCGCCAGCAGCTCCGACAGCCCAGATACGCAGTATTTT
CASSSDSPDTQYF
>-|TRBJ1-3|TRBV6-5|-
TGTGCCAGCAGTCCATTGGTTGGCGGAAACACCATATATTTT
CASSPLVGGNTIYF
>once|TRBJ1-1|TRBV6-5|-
TGTGCCAGCAGCCCGGGACTCCCGAACACTGAAGCTTTCTTT
CASSPGLPNTEAFF
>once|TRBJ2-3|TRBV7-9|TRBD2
TGTGCCAGCAGCACGGGACTAGCGGGGAGCACAGATACGCAGTATTTT
CASSTGLAGSTDTQYF
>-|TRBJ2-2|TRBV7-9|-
TGTGCCAGCAGTCCGACTAACACCGGGGAGCTGTTTTTT
CASSPTNTGELFF
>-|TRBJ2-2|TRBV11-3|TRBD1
TGTGCCAGCAGCCCGGGACAGCTCCCCGGGGAGCTGTTTTTT
CASSPGQLPGELFF
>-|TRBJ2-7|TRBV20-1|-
TGCAGCGGGGACAAGGTCCCCTTGAAGTACTTC
CSGDKVPLKYF
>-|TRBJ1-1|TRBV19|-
TGTGCCAGTAGTATAAATGGGCCCCGGAAAGCTTTCTTT
CASSINGPRKAFF
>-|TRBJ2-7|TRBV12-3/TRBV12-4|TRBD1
TGTGCCACCCGTACAGGGGGCGCCGAGCAGTACTTC
CATRTGGAEQYF
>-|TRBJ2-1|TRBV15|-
TGTGCCACCAGCAGAGTAGACAGGTTTTCCTACAATGAGCAGTTCTTC
CATSRVDRFSYNEQFF
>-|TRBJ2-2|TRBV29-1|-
TGCAGCGCCCGGGACACCTACACCGGGGAGCTGTTTTTT
CSARDTYTGELFF
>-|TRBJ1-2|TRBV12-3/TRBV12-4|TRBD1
TGTGCCAGCACATCGACAGGGGGCTTGGGCTACACCTTC
CASTSTGGLGYTF
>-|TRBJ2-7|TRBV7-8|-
TGTGCCAGCAGCCTGCAGGGGGGCGTGCAGTACTTC
CASSLQGGVQYF